This T cell receptor (beta chain) was observed in a study of regulatory T cells in long-lasting Graves disease (dated by TCRdb to the early 2020s). Study-level background: To count as having persistent Graves' disease, a patient had to have received antithyroid drug treatment for over 5 years with TSH receptor autoantibodies remaining persistently positive. Patients with persistent Graves' disease were compared with patients with newly diagnosed Graves' disease using TCR sequencing and RNA sequencing of peripheral blood. The study was registered as a clinical trial and conducted in China. A total of around 35 samples were covered by TCR sequencing, comprising approximately 13 persistent and around 20 newly diagnosed Graves' disease patients. Antithyroid drugs had been taken for about 10.3 years on average by persistent Graves' disease patients in the clinical cohort.

Library method: multiplex PCR. The run used an Illumina HiSeq 4000. iRepertoire HTBI primers and Arm-PCR amplification of CDR3 regions were used to construct TCR beta libraries. PCR products were gel purified before sequencing. The paper's processing steps were these. A total of around 66 TRBV and approximately 15 TRBJ segments were identified across samples and were used for gene usage analysis of CDR3 amino acid clonotypes. COPE and FqMerger were used to merge the filtered high-quality paired reads into contigs. Contigs were aligned with BLAST to IMGT TRBV, TRBD and TRBJ reference genes, and CDR3 was defined per IMGT. Any clonotype with a frequency above 0.1% was classified as a highly expanded clone. Shannon entropy served as the measure of repertoire diversity, while the Gini coefficient captured V-J evenness. A clonotype was considered public if more than one individual shared it. TCRdb passed the public sequencing reads through fastp at Q25 and MiXCR, retaining productive beta sequences. Entries that share a CDR3 protein sequence are merged under the most common genes and DNA. The V and J calls and clone size come from TCRdb's table, not from the authors' own analysis. The sample table holds about 290,000 distinct CDR3 sequences, of which 22% were seen once. The ten largest clonotypes hold 56% of the sample.

The time point label corresponds to: persistent/refractory GD, antithyroid drugs over 5 years with positive TRAb. RNA was extracted from PBMCs in TRIzol for both TCR sequencing and RNA sequencing. The diagnosis of Graves' disease followed American Thyroid Association guidelines. Recruitment of patients was carried out at an endocrinology department in Xi'an, China. From each patient, 7.5 to 10 milliliters of peripheral blood was collected into an EDTA anticoagulant tube. PBMCs were isolated by Ficoll Paque Plus density gradient separation without further T cell sorting. An Agilent 2100 Bioanalyzer and agarose gel were used to check RNA quality, while a NanoDrop 2000 measured RNA concentration. The investigation overall reported the following: A larger number of public clonotypes was shared among persistent patients (more than 2,500) than among newly diagnosed patients (about 990). The authors acknowledged the small sample size as a limitation that may reduce accuracy. Because the primary lesion, thyroid tissue, could not be accessed, the study looked at peripheral blood alone. Persistent disease showed preferential use of TRBV28, TRBJ1-2 and TRBJ2-5, whereas newly diagnosed disease favored TRBV20-1 and TRBJ2-1. Sequencing and analysis were restricted to the TCR beta chain. Lower TCR Shannon entropy and fewer highly expanded clones were observed in persistent Graves' disease patients than in newly diagnosed patients, which suggested clonal expansion.

In this sample, this clonotype turned up many times. The clone's antigen remains unknown. No per-base quality is available; no much larger clone lies one base away. The CDR1 and CDR2 encoded by the germline V gene (reference sequence) are SEHNR and FQNEAQ. Including the terminal cysteine and phenylalanine, the CDR3 comprises 15 residues. The read is trimmed to its CDR3 DNA, 45 bases read in frame from base 1. Trimming leaves V shorter by 0 bases and J shorter by 1 base, with the junction holding 1 base beyond the gene matches. The receptor's source is a female donor with Graves disease. The chain uses TRBV7-9 and TRBJ2-7; 9 of the junction bases match TRBD2. The source material was peripheral blood mononuclear cells (PBMCs), sampled when the disease was refractory, from a patient treated with antithyroid drugs. The CDR3 protein is CASSLAAGGSYEQYF. Here is the DNA: TGTGCCAGCAGCTTAGCGGCGGGAGGGTCCTACGAGCAGTACTTC.